The count of the clone carrying this T cell receptor (beta chain) is one. Its antigen remains unidentified. The data are from a study of early stage breast cancer tumors. Looking at the study overall: The ER+/PR+/HER2- tumors included seven or eight ductal and four lobular carcinomas. Samples were sequenced at about 9.7-fold average coverage. General observations from the study: Most shared enriched TCRB sequences were commonly generated ones.

Assay: immunoSEQ multiplex PCR; the TCRdb copy retains only in-frame clones and omits some. The sample includes around 48,000 clones, about 93% of them seen just once. Sequencing was performed on blood. This receptor was obtained from a person aged 70 to 80 with breast cancer.

CDR3 residues: CASSESGGPTEAFF. The CDR3, as DNA: TGTGCCAGCAGTGAATCCGGGGGGCCCACTGAAGCTTTCTTT. J is TRBJ1-1 and V is TRBV25-1, with D maybe TRBD1 (6 bases). Trimming removed 1 base from V and 4 bases from J, with 10 bases in between. This CDR3 is built from 14 residues. Germline CDR1 and CDR2: MGHDK and SYGVNS.